Following are 17 T cell receptor beta chains from one sample sequenced in a study of Tregs in tolerant kidney transplant recipients (dated by TCRdb to about 2019). Library method: the immunoSEQ multiplex PCR assay. TCRdb carries this immuneACCESS record with in-frame sequences only. Its versions omit some clonotypes, under half of them owing to an unresolved V gene in the studies checked, with the rest unexplained. The sample data list some 80,000 clones, and 98% of these were observed just once. The top ten constitute about 0.5% of the sample. The time point label here, explained by the study, means: blood sample drawn before combined kidney and bone marrow transplant. Material: CD4+ T cells from blood, obtained before the transplant. These receptors were obtained from a human donor who received a combined kidney and bone marrow transplant.

CDR3 in DNA: TGTGCCAGCAGTTTATATAAGCTTTTCGGACTTTTTACCAAAAACATTCAGTACTTC. Encoded protein: CASSLYKLFGLFTKNIQYF. This chain joins TRBV27 and TRBJ2-4, with a tentative D call TRBD2 (5 bases). The length of the CDR3 is 19 residues. V lost 1 base and J lost 2, with 21 bases in between. Per the germline V gene, CDR1 is MNHEY and CDR2 is SMNVEV (reference sequence).

This rearrangement joins TRBV19 to TRBJ1-5; TRBD1 aligns across 8 bases. CDR1 and CDR2 (germline): LNHDA, SQIVND (reference sequence). Trimming cost V 5 bases and J 0 bases; bases outside gene matches: 9. This CDR3 has 17 residues. This CDR3 is CASSLPRGQVSNQPQHF. The CDR3 DNA is TGTGCCAGTAGTCTCCCCCGGGGACAGGTTAGCAATCAGCCCCAGCATTTT.

The chain has TRBV5-1 and TRBJ2-5, with 8 bases fitting TRBD1. The J call may be faulty, since TRBJ2-7 better matches the DNA end. The length of the CDR3 is 14 residues. CDR1 SGHRS and CDR2 YFSETQ come from the germline V gene. The CDR3 DNA sequence: TGCGCCAGCAGCCGGACAGGGAGTGGCTACGAGCAGTACTTC. Translated, it gives CASSRTGSGYEQYF.

The chain recombines TRBV5-1 with TRBJ2-1, with 7 bases matching TRBD2. This CDR3 comprises 18 residues. The V segment lost 4 bases and the J segment 8 bases; nucleotides outside the gene matches: 21. The V gene's germline CDR1 is SGHRS and CDR2 YFSETQ. CDR3 amino acids: CASSAPTSAVSYSDEQFF. The CDR3 coding sequence is TGCGCCAGCAGCGCCCCAACTAGCGCGGTTTCCTATAGTGATGAGCAGTTCTTC.

This clone appeared once. V is TRBV28 and J is TRBJ2-3; 10 bases match TRBD2. The CDR3 runs to 15 residues. Germline lookup yields CDR1 MDHEN and CDR2 SYDVKM. Trimming cost V 8 bases and J 3 bases; bases outside gene matches: 8. CDR3 in DNA: TGTGCCAGCGGGGCTAGCGGGAGAAGGACAGATACGCAGTATTTT. Its protein is CASGASGRRTDTQYF.

The CDR3 loop reads CASSEALASGGTDTQYF. CDR3 sequence (DNA): TGTGCCAGCAGTGAAGCGCTGGCTAGCGGAGGCACAGATACGCAGTATTTT. The rearrangement links TRBV6-1 to TRBJ2-3; 7 bases match TRBD2. The V and J ends lost 0 bases and 1 base, in that order; junction bases with no gene match: 7. Looked up from germline, CDR1 is MNHNS and CDR2 is SASEGT. The CDR3 has 17 amino acids.

This clone came up once. The chain carries TRBV6-6 and TRBJ2-5; 8 bases match TRBD2. CDR1 is MNHNY and CDR2 is SVGAGI in the germline V gene (reference sequence). Germline trimming cut 6 bases from V and 3 bases from J; bases unmatched to any gene: 6. The CDR3 extends over 14 amino acids. The CDR3 here is CASRPGGAEETQYF. CDR3 in DNA: TGTGCCAGCAGACCCGGGGGGGCCGAAGAGACCCAGTACTTC.

This chain connects TRBV4-1 to TRBJ2-7, with 9 bases that match TRBD2. Germline CDR1 MGHRA, CDR2 YSYEKL. The CDR3 spans 16 residues. V shed 1 base and J 0 bases; nucleotides not matched to a gene: 4. Written as DNA, the CDR3 is TGCGCCAGCAGCCAAGGGACTAGCGAGAGCTCCTACGAGCAGTACTTC. Translating it yields CASSQGTSESSYEQYF.

The rearrangement uses TRBV7-2 and TRBJ2-3; 7 positions agree with TRBD1. The CDR3 runs to 15 residues. V gave up 1 base and J gave up 1 base; unmatched junction bases: 2. Germline CDR1 reads SGHTA; CDR2 reads FQGNSA. The CDR3 spells CASSLEGTGTDTQYF. CDR3 DNA sequence: TGTGCCAGCAGCTTAGAAGGGACAGGCACAGATACGCAGTATTTT.

This clone has a single count. V gene TRBV30 combines with J gene TRBJ1-1; TRBD1 aligns across 7 bases. The CDR3 consists of 11 residues. Germline-derived CDR1 and CDR2 are GTSNPN and SVGIG (reference sequence). J gave up 10 bases and V 3 bases, and 5 bases lay outside the gene matches. CDR3 in amino acids: CAWRGNRGAFF. The CDR3 bases are TGTGCCTGGAGAGGGAACAGGGGAGCTTTCTTT.

V gene TRBV6-5 combines with J gene TRBJ2-7, with 9 bases matching TRBD1. V shed 6 bases, J shed 7 bases, and the junction held 7 bases outside the gene matches. This CDR3 has 13 residues. CDR1 is MNHEY, CDR2 SVGAGI, per germline. The CDR3 bases are TGTGCCAGCAGACGGACAGGGGACGGAGAGCAGTACTTC. It translates to CASRRTGDGEQYF.

The chain has TRBV7-9 and TRBJ2-7; 11 positions agree with TRBD2. Germline values: CDR1 SEHNR, CDR2 FQNEAQ (reference sequence). The CDR3 length is 15 residues. V lost 5 bases and J lost 4; bases outside the gene matches: 7. The CDR3 region is CASSARASGGYEQYF. Written as DNA, the CDR3 is TGTGCCAGCAGCGCGAGGGCTAGCGGGGGGTACGAGCAGTACTTC.

The chain carries TRBV18 and TRBJ1-5; TRBD1 agrees at 7 bases. Germline values: CDR1 KGHSH, CDR2 LQKENI. The J segment lost 5 bases and the V segment lost 5 bases, leaving 3 bases of the junction unmatched. The CDR3 is 13 residues long. CDR3 bases: TGTGCCAGCTCAGACGACAGGGATCAGCCCCAGCATTTT. Protein: CASSDDRDQPQHF.

This chain joins TRBV6-1 and TRBJ1-1, with unresolved D. The CDR3 has 15 amino acids. V was pared by 5 bases and J by 1 base, with 14 bases between. CDR1 is MNHNS and CDR2 is SASEGT in the germline V gene. CDR3 residues: CASSIGSRQNTEAFF. The CDR3 nucleotides read TGTGCCAGCAGTATCGGCAGTCGACAGAACACTGAAGCTTTCTTT.

The chain joins TRBV11-1 to TRBJ2-2; the D gene is possibly TRBD1 (6 bases). V was cut by 10 bases and J by 7 bases, with 19 bases left in between. CDR1 SGHAT and CDR2 FQDESV come from the germline V gene (reference sequence). The CDR3 consists of 14 residues. The CDR3 coding sequence is TGTGCCACCCCCGGACAGCCTTGGGGCGGGGAGCTGTTTTTT. It translates to CATPGQPWGGELFF.

The chain has TRBV2 and TRBJ2-7; D is unresolved. Germline V gene sequence: CDR1 SNHLY, CDR2 FYNNEI. The CDR3 extends over 12 amino acids. V was pared by 9 bases and J by 0 bases, with 9 bases between. CDR3: CASFFYSYEQYF. The CDR3 DNA is TGTGCCAGTTTCTTTTACTCCTACGAGCAGTACTTC.

The rearrangement joins TRBV6-6 to TRBJ1-2; D gene uncertain. The CDR3 is made up of 15 amino acids. Deletions cut 6 bases from V and 4 bases from J, with 18 bases between. In germline, CDR1 is MNHNY, CDR2 SVGAGI (reference sequence). The CDR3: CASSSEFRSAYGYTF. As DNA, the CDR3 is TGTGCCAGCAGCTCGGAGTTTAGGTCTGCCTATGGCTACACCTTC.